This TCR beta chain was observed in a study of blood T cell repertoires in COVID-19 (dated by TCRdb to 2018 to 2020). As for the study more broadly: The collaborator samples originated in the United States, Italy and Spain and spanned the acute and convalescent phases of COVID-19. The material from the prospective study consisted of cDNA or gDNA derived from T cells, B-cell-depleted T cells, or PBMCs. The repertoires were released in a freely available public database intended as a resource for research on the immune response to SARS-CoV-2. HLA class I and class II types, where available, came from metadata supplied by the sample provider rather than from assay-based typing. Sample metadata almost always included a de-identified subject ID, COVID-19 status, age in years and sex. The samples were drawn from the first 160 participants of the ongoing ImmuneRACE study and from over 950 subjects provided by 6 global collaborators. The dataset comprised deeply sampled blood TCRbeta repertoires from subjects exposed to, actively infected with, or recovered from COVID-19.

Whole blood was collected in K2EDTA tubes by collaborating institutions according to the institutions' own protocols. Collaborator samples were shipped for TCRbeta analysis as frozen whole blood, isolated PBMCs, or DNA extracted from either sample type. The full study reports these points: The quantity of clinical and demographic metadata differed by source and by participant and was supplied without curation.

TCRbeta CDR3 regions were amplified from genomic DNA by means of the immunoSEQ Assay, a bias-controlled multiplex PCR. As for the authors' bioinformatics: Within the assay, amplification of reference gene primers was used to estimate how many nucleated cells each sample contained. To quantify the absolute abundance of each unique TCRbeta CDR3 rearrangement, sequence reads were collapsed and filtered. For each sample, productive Simpson clonality was calculated by taking the square root of Simpson's diversity index across productive rearrangements. Not all clones reach the TCRdb copy of this immuneACCESS table, which keeps in-frame sequences only. Checked studies attribute under half of the gap to unresolved V genes and leave the rest unexplained. That table supplies the V and J calls and clone size; D and trimming were determined from the DNA. The sample table lists some 66,000 clones, about 86% of them with a count of one. Approximately 6.6% of the sample is in the top ten clones.

In regard to this clone: Its antigen is not yet known. One base away there is no much larger clone; base qualities are not given.

Inclusive of the bounding cysteine and phenylalanine, the CDR3 is 13 residues long. The retained sequence is limited to the CDR3, 39 bases, with the frame set at the first base. The germline V gene gives CDR1 as SNHLY and CDR2 as FYNNEI. The V and J ends are trimmed by 4 bases and 5 bases, leaving 8 bases between them. The clonotype comes from a middle-aged man with active COVID-19. The sequenced material came from peripheral blood. Rearrangement joined TRBV2 to TRBJ2-2; too little of a D gene remains to name it. The sequenced DNA: TGTGCCAGCAGTGGCGGTTTTACCGGGGAGCTGTTTTTT. Its amino acids are CASSGGFTGELFF.